Listed here are 5 T cell receptor beta chains from one sample, sequenced in a study of vaccination and CD4 T cells after COVID-19 (dated by TCRdb to the early 2020s). Library construction relied on PCR. The reads were generated on an Illumina iSeq 100. DNA from cultured CD4+ T cells was subjected to TCR sequencing with the Oncomine TCR Beta short-read assay at the Johns Hopkins FTIC core. TCRdb cleaned the public reads at Q25 with fastp, built clones with MiXCR and kept in-frame beta chains. Identical CDR3 proteins give one entry, which carries the most common genes and DNA. In all, the sample holds fewer than 9,000 distinct CDR3 sequences, and 40% to 55% of those were seen once. The top ten clonotypes cover approximately 40% of the sample. The treatment or condition label for this specimen denotes: roughly 10-day PBMC culture with coronavirus spike peptide pools or control peptides (ViraFEST assay).

The antigens for these receptors are not known. The sample taken for sequencing was CD4+ T cells from blood, cultured in vitro. These TCRs come from a human donor who had recovered from COVID-19.

This clonotype was detected only a few times. The rearrangement uses TRBV27 and TRBJ2-5; D not certain. Looked up from germline, CDR1 is MNHEY and CDR2 is SMNVEV (reference sequence). CDR3 size: 16 residues. V was cut by 0 bases and J by 1 base, with 12 bases left in between. The DNA for the CDR3 is TGTGCCAGCAGTTTATCGATAGTACAACTCCAAGAGACCCAGTACTTC. Amino acid sequence: CASSLSIVQLQETQYF.

This chain joins TRBV2 and TRBJ2-1, with 16 nucleotides matching TRBD2. With 7 bases clipped from V and 2 bases from J, the junction kept 5 bases outside the gene matches. This CDR3 contains 17 residues. CDR1 is SNHLY and CDR2 is FYNNEI in the germline V gene. CDR3 nucleotides: TGTGCCAGCAAACAAGGGACTAGCGGGGGGGCCTACAATGAGCAGTTCTTC. This translates into CASKQGTSGGAYNEQFF.

In this sample, this clonotype turned up a few times. J is TRBJ1-5 and V is TRBV19; 7 bases align to TRBD1. CDR1 and CDR2 (germline): LNHDA, SQIVND (reference sequence). Trimming at V came to 4 bases and at J to 8 bases, leaving 11 bases not matched to a gene. This CDR3 has 15 amino acids. The CDR3 reads CASSRNRQGYEPQHF. The DNA for the CDR3 is TGTGCCAGTAGTAGAAACCGACAGGGTTACGAGCCCCAGCATTTT.

The chain links TRBV7-8 to TRBJ1-6, with 8 bases lining up with TRBD1. In germline, CDR1 is SGHVS, CDR2 FQNEAQ. With 1 base clipped from V and 9 bases from J, the junction kept 8 bases outside the gene matches. The CDR3 has 16 amino acids. CDR3 bases: TGTGCCAGCAGCTTAGAAGGGACAGGTCTTGGTTCACCCCTCCACTTT. Protein product: CASSLEGTGLGSPLHF.

This clonotype has just a few counts. The CDR3 is CASSLRGQSYTGELFF. The CDR3 region has the DNA TGTGCCAGCAGTTTACGGGGACAGTCTTACACCGGGGAGCTGTTTTTT. The V gene is TRBV27, the J gene TRBJ2-2; 7 nucleotides agree with TRBD1. Germline V lookup: CDR1 MNHEY, CDR2 SMNVEV (reference sequence). The CDR3 consists of 16 residues. The J segment lost 3 bases and the V segment lost 2 bases, leaving 6 bases of the junction unmatched.